This entry is about one TCR beta chain. The data belong to a study of early T cells in non-severe SARS-CoV-2 infection. TCRdb reprocessed the 5' RACE reads with MiXCR, giving one entry per CDR3 protein. The sample lists over 50,000 distinct CDR3 sequences; roughly 8.2% were seen once. The CDR3 spans 12 residues. Trimming stripped 3 bases from V and 6 bases from J, with 9 bases between. This sequence originates from an adult who was a healthcare worker with PCR-confirmed SARS-CoV-2 infection or an uninfected control (not recorded which). The chain joins TRBV12-3 or TRBV12-4 to TRBJ2-7; tentatively, D is TRBD2 (5 bases). Sequenced material: whole blood. The CDR3 protein is CASSFYSAEQYF. In DNA form, the CDR3 reads TGTGCCAGCAGTTTCTATAGCGCCGAGCAGTACTTC.